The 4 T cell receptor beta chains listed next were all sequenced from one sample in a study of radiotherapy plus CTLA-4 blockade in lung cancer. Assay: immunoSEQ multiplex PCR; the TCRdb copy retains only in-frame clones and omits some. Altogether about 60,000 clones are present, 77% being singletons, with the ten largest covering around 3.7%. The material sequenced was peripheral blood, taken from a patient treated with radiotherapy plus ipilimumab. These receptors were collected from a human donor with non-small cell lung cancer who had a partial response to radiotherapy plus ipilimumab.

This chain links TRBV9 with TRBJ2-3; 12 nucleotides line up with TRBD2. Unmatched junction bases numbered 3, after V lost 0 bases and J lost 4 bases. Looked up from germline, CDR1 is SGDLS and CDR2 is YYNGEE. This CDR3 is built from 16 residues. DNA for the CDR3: TGTGCCAGCAGCGTAGAGGGACTAGCGGGTTCAGATACGCAGTATTTT. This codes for CASSVEGLAGSDTQYF.

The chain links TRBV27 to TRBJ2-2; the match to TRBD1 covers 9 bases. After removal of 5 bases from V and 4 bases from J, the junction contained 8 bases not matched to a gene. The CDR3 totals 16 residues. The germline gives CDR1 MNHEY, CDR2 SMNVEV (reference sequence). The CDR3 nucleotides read TGTGCCAGCAGTAGAACAGGGGGCGTATTCACCGGGGAGCTGTTTTTT. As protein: CASSRTGGVFTGELFF.

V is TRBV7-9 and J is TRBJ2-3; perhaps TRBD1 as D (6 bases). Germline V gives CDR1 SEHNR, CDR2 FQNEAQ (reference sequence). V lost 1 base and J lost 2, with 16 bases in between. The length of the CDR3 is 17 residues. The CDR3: CASSLGPTTGNTDTQYF. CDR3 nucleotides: TGTGCCAGCAGCTTAGGCCCGACAACAGGGAACACAGATACGCAGTATTTT.

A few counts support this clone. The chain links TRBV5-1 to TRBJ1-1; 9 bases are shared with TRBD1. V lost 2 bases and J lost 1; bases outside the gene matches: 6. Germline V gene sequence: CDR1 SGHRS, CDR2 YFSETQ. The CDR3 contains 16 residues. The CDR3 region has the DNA TGCGCCAGCAGCTTTGTGGCGACAGGGGGGAACACTGAAGCTTTCTTT. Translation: CASSFVATGGNTEAFF.